This T cell receptor beta chain was identified in a study of blood T cell repertoires in COVID-19. Study as a whole: The United States, Italy and Spain provided the acute and convalescent COVID-19 samples. PBMCs, B-cell-depleted T cells, or T cells were the source of the cDNA or gDNA that made up the material.

Original data processing: Nucleated cell number was recorded as an estimate derived from reference gene primer amplification. Profiled with immunoSEQ multiplex PCR; TCRdb holds only in-frame clones, not every one. Clonal size and the V and J genes are those of that table, whereas D and trimming came from the DNA. The sample has around 58,000 clones, approximately 91% seen once. The V and J ends lost 2 bases and 7 bases respectively, with 11 bases between them. CDR1 MNHNY and CDR2 SVGAGI come from the germline V gene (reference sequence). This CDR3 is 13 amino acids long. The chain carries TRBV6-6 and TRBJ1-2; D remains unclear. Sequencing used peripheral blood. This clonotype was sampled from a woman in her sixties with active or convalescent COVID-19. The CDR3 coding sequence is TGTGCCAGCAGTTACCTCACAGAGTCTGGCTACACCTTC. Translation: CASSYLTESGYTF.